Listed here is a single T cell receptor beta chain. Its specificity is unknown. These data belong to a study of cytomegalovirus exposure and HLA in healthy donors. Study-wide results and caveats: From TCR beta sequences, most subjects' HLA-A and HLA-B alleles were reportedly predicted accurately.

The PCR was carried out with 60 Vbeta primers and 13 Jbeta primers. Only in-frame clones appear in the TCRdb table, and some are missing; sequencing was by immunoSEQ multiplex PCR. Among about 170,000 clones listed, 70% to 90% were seen once. This CDR3 has 14 amino acids. V shed 1 base and J shed 1 base, with 4 bases lying between them. Germline V gene sequence: CDR1 LGHNA, CDR2 YSLEER. The sequence derives from a man aged 30 to 45 in good health and CMV-seropositive. V and J are TRBV4-3 and TRBJ2-2, with D unresolved. Specimen: PBMCs. The CDR3 DNA follows: TGCGCCAGCAGCCAAGTCCGGAACACCGGGGAGCTGTTTTTT. Amino acid sequence: CASSQVRNTGELFF.